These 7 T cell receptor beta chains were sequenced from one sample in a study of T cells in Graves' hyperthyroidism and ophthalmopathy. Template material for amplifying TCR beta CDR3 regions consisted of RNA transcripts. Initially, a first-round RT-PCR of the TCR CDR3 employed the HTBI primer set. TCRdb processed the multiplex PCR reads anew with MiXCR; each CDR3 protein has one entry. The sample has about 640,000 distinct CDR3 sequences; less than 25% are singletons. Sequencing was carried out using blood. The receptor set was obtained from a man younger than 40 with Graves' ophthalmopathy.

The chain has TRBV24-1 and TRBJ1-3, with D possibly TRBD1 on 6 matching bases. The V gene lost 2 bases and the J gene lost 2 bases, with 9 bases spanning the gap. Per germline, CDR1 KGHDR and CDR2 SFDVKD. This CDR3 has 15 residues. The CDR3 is CATSDSRTAGNTIYF. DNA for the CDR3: TGTGCCACCAGTGATTCGAGGACAGCTGGAAACACCATATATTTT.

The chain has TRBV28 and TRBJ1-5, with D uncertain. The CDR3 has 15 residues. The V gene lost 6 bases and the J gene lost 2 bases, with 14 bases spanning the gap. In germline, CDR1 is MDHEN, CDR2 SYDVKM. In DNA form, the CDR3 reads TGTGCCAGCAGGATCGGACCCGGCGGCAATCAGCCCCAGCATTTT. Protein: CASRIGPGGNQPQHF. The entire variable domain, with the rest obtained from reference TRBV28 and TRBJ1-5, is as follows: DVKVTQSSRYLVKRTGEKVFLECVQDMDHENMFWYRQDPGLGLRLIYFSYDVKMKEKGDIPEGYSVSREKKERFSLILESASTNQTSMYLCASRIGPGGNQPQHFGDGTRLSIL.

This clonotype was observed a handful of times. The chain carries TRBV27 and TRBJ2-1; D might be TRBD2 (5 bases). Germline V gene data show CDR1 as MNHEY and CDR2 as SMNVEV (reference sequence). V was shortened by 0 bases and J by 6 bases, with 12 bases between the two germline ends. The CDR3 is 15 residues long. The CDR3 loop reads CASSLSKTRVNEQFF. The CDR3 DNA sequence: TGTGCCAGCAGTTTATCCAAAACTAGGGTCAATGAGCAGTTCTTC.

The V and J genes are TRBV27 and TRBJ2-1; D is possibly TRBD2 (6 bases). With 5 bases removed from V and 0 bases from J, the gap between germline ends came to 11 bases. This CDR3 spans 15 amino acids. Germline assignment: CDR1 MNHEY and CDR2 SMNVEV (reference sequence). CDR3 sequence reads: CASSLTSLSYNEQFF. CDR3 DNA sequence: TGTGCCAGCAGTCTTACTAGCCTCTCCTACAATGAGCAGTTCTTC.

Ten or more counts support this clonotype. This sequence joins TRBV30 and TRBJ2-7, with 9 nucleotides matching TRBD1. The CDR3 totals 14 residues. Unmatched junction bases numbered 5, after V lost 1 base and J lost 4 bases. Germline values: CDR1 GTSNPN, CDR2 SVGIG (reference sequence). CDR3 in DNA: TGTGCCTGGAGTGAGGGGACAGGGTTGTACGAGCAGTACTTC. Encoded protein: CAWSEGTGLYEQYF.

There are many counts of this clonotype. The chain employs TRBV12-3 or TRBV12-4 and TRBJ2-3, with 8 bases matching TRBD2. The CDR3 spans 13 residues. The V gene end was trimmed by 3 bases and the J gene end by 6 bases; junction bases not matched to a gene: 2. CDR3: CASSFGRVDTQYF. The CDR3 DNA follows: TGTGCCAGCAGTTTCGGGAGGGTGGATACGCAGTATTTT.

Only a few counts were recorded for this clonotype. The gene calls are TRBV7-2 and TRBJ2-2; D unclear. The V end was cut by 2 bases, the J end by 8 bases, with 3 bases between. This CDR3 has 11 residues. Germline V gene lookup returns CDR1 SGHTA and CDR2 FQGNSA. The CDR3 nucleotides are TGTGCCAGCAGCTTATGGGGGGAGCTGTTTTTT. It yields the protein CASSLWGELFF.